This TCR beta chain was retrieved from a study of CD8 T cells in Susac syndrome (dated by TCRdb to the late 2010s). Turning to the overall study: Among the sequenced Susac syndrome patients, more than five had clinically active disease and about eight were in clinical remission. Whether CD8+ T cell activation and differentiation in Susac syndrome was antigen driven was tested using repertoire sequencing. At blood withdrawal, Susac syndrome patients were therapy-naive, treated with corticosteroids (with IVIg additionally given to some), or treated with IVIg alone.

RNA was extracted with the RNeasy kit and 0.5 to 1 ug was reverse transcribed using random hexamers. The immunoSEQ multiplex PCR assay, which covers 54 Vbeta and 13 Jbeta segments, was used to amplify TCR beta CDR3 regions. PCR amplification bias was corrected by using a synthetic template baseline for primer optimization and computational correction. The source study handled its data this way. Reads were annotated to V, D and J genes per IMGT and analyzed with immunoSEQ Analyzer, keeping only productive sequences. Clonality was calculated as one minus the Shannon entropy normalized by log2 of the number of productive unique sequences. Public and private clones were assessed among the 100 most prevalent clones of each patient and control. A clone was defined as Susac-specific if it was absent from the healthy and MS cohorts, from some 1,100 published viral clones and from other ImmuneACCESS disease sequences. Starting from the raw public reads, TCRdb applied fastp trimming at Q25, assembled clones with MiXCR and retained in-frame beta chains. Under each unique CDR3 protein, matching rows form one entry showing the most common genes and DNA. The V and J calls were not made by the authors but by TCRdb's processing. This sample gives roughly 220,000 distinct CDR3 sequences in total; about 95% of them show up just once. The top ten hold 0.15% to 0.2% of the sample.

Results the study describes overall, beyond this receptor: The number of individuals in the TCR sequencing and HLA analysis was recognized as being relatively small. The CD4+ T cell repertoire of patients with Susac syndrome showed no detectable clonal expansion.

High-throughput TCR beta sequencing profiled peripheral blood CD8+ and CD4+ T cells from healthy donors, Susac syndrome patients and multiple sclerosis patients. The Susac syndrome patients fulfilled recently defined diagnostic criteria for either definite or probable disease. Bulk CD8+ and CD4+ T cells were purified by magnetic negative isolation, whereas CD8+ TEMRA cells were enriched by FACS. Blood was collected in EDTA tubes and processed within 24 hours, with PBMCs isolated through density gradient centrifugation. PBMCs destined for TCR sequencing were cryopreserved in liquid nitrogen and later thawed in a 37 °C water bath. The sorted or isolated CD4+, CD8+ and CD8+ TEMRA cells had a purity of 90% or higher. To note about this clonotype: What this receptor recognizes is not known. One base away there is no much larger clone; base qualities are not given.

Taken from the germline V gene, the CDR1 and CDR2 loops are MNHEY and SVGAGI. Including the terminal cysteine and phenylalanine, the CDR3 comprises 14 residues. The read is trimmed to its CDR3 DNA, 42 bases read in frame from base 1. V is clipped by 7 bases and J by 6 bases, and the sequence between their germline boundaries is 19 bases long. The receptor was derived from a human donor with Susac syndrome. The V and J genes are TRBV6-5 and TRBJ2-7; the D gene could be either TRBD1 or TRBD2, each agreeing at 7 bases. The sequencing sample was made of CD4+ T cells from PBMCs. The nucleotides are TGTGCCAGCAAGAGAGGCCAGGGGGGGATCGAGCAGTACTTC. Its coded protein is CASKRGQGGIEQYF.